This entry features one TCR beta chain sequence. The antigen it recognizes is unknown. No much larger clonotype is one base removed from it; base qualities were not supplied. Including cysteine and phenylalanine, the CDR3 has 15 amino acids. The only DNA kept is the CDR3, 45 bases in frame from the first base. V and J lose 4 bases and 3 bases, and a span of 13 bases separates them. The germline V gene yields SNHLY for CDR1 and FYNNEI for CDR2. This specimen belongs to a study of shared clonotypes between healthy human individuals (dated by TCRdb to the early 2020s). About the investigation overall: Two women and a few men aged 18 to 49 years were included in the cohort. For each donor, CD4 naive and CD4 memory were each run on three plates, CD8 naive on two plates, and CD8 memory on one plate. Blood TCR repertoires of several healthy adults were deeply sequenced to estimate repertoire size and the extent of clonotype sharing between individuals. To increase sequencing depth and limit assay-specific biases, different laboratories used diverse techniques to prepare libraries and sequence TCR repertoires. Between about 0.85 and 8.9 billion PBMCs per donor were obtained by leukapheresis.

Using the deep immunoSEQ assay, multiplex PCR amplified TCR CDR3 regions from genomic DNA. Extracted genomic DNA from each cell subset was spread evenly across all wells of several immunoSEQ 96-well plates, with each plate serving as a replicate. For sorted subsets, roughly 200 ng of genomic DNA, equivalent to tens of thousands of T cell genomes, went into each replicate PCR. Purified libraries were quantified with a Qubit 3.0 fluorometer, sized on a Bioanalyzer 2100, and re-quantified with the KAPA Library Quantification kit. Every immunoSEQ 96-well plate was sequenced on a separate single-read 150-cycle Illumina NextSeq 550 flow cell. On the study's bioinformatics: Because the immunoSEQ output included only junctional sequences and no quality scores, the filtering could not be the same as the filtering used for full-length reads. Sequences were annotated with PyIR, a Python wrapper for IgBLAST v1.9, and V/J genes and CDR3 were assigned using IMGT germline references. Reads were filtered out if the reads had weak V/J assignments (E-value above 1e-6), no CDR3, stop codons, out-of-frame junctions, or ambiguous translated residues. V3J clonotypes were defined as sequences sharing an identical inferred V gene, J gene, and CDR3 amino acid sequence. To compute the percentage overlap between repertoires, the number of shared unique clonotypes was divided by the size of the smaller repertoire. RTK rarefaction, the Chao1 estimator, and Recon v2.1 estimates of unobserved clonotypes were used to assess repertoire richness. For all TCRbeta clonotypes obtained by the gDNA method from a few donors, generation probabilities were computed with OLGA. What TCRdb holds here is the immuneACCESS table cut down to in-frame rearrangements. Part of the clones is not present; checked against another copy, under half of the missing clones reflect an unresolved V gene, and the others are unexplained. V, J and clone size derive from that table, while D and trimming were established from the DNA sequence. This sample gives about 2,100,000 clones in total; 93% of them show up just once. The ten largest account for under 2% of the sample.

General study outcomes and caveats: Estimated clonotype richness was generally larger for naive than for memory subsets. Across four donors, around 5% of naive CD4, roughly 3.5% of naive CD8, about 2.3% of memory CD4, and about 0.4% of memory CD8 clonotypes were shared. Higher generation probabilities were observed for clonotypes shared by all four sorted-subset donors than for non-shared clonotypes. Because the study included only a small number of donors, the genetic and exposure-history diversity represented was limited. Sampling was limited to blood, and TCR repertoires in tissue likely differ from TCR repertoires in blood. Even with the large sequencing depth, rarefaction of the sorted-subset datasets indicated that sequencing was incomplete. Pairwise subsampling led to the expectation that sequencing depth would affect the degree of clonotype sharing among donors.

CD8 naive samples consisted of CD45RO-negative cells that were positively selected for CCR7, yielding a CD45RA+CCR7+ population without TemRA cells. Donors were healthy HIV-negative adults with no recently reported acute infections or vaccinations. Only Caucasian adults living in Nashville, Tennessee, USA were represented among the donors. Blood was collected by leukapheresis, and PBMCs were isolated by Ficoll-Histopaque density gradient centrifugation and then cryopreserved in liquid nitrogen vapor phase. Analytical flow cytometry was used to check the purity and quantity of each magnetically sorted T cell population. Genomic DNA was isolated from each sorted fraction and quantified by UV absorbance on a Nanodrop 2000c.

The TCR originated in a man younger than 35 in good health. Some clones in this sample may be carry-over from other donors' samples. This sequence uses TRBV2 and TRBJ2-1; the D region possibly corresponds to TRBD2 (6 bases align). The sequencing input was naive CD8+ T cells from PBMCs. Explained via the paper, the cell subset or site label denotes: CD45RA+CCR7+. The CDR3 region: CASSGSGGIYNEQFF. The sequence in DNA is TGTGCCAGCAGTGGGTCAGGCGGGATCTACAATGAGCAGTTCTTC.